This T cell receptor (beta chain) is from a study of CD8 T cells in ankylosing spondylitis. The CDR3 loop spans 14 amino acids. With V trimmed by 5 bases and J by 6 bases, 7 bases remained unmatched. This clonotype was seen only a few times. Quantitative molecular-barcoded 5'-RACE generated the TCR beta libraries. Using its own MiXCR run on the 5' RACE reads, TCRdb lists one record per CDR3 protein. The sample yields about 250,000 distinct CDR3 sequences, approximately 20% seen once. Sequenced material: blood, either unsorted or a sorted T cell fraction (not recorded which). The source of this sequence is a male donor with ankylosing spondylitis or in good health (not recorded which). This chain uses TRBV12-3 or TRBV12-4 with TRBJ1-5; TRBD1 matches at 7 bases. CDR3 region: CASSLTGEGQPQHF. The CDR3 nucleotides are TGTGCCAGCAGTCTAACAGGGGAGGGTCAGCCCCAGCATTTT.